Listed here are 5 T cell receptor beta chains from one sample, sequenced in a study of cytomegalovirus exposure and HLA in healthy donors. Primers for the PCR totalled 60 Vbeta and 13 Jbeta. Measured with immunoSEQ multiplex PCR; TCRdb has only the in-frame clones, and not every one. The data hold about 100,000 clones, with about three quarters observed a single time. The sequencing input was PBMCs. The receptors were sampled from a man younger than 40 in good health and CMV-seronegative.

The DNA of the CDR3 is TGTGCTAGTGGTTTGAGTGGCAGGGTCTCCTATGGCTACACCTTC. The encoded protein is CASGLSGRVSYGYTF. The V gene is TRBV12-5, the J gene TRBJ1-2; tentatively, D is TRBD1 (5 bases). This CDR3 region has 15 residues. The V and J ends lost 2 bases and 4 bases respectively, with 14 bases between them. Germline V gives CDR1 LGHNT, CDR2 FRNRAP.

The chain combines TRBV19 with TRBJ2-2, with TRBD2 matching 7 bases. Germline assignment: CDR1 LNHDA and CDR2 SQIVND (reference sequence). The trim removed 6 bases at V and 6 bases at J, leaving 16 bases unmatched. The length of the CDR3 is 17 residues. CDR3 nucleotide sequence: TGTGCCAGTAGACTCCGGGACGCCCTGGGGGGGGCCGGGGAGCTGTTTTTT. Encoded protein: CASRLRDALGGAGELFF.

This clone was counted only a few times. This chain uses TRBV27 with TRBJ2-3, with D possibly TRBD1 on 6 matching bases. The V end lost 4 bases, the J end lost 2 bases, and 13 bases lay between the germline ends. CDR1 MNHEY and CDR2 SMNVEV come from the germline V gene (reference sequence). The CDR3 runs to 15 residues. The CDR3 is CASSSPSGVTDTQYF. CDR3 coding DNA: TGTGCCAGCAGTTCGCCCTCAGGGGTCACAGATACGCAGTATTTT.

The chain has TRBV10-3 and TRBJ2-7; 8 positions agree with TRBD1. V lost 2 bases, J lost 0 bases, and 3 bases stayed unmatched. CDR1 and CDR2 from the germline V gene are ENHRY and SYGVKD. This CDR3 comprises 15 residues. CDR3 DNA: TGTGCCATCAGTGAGGGGGACAGGAGCTCCTACGAGCAGTACTTC. It codes for CAISEGDRSSYEQYF.

This clone was observed a few times. The V and J genes are TRBV7-9 and TRBJ2-1; 13 bases agree with TRBD2. The CDR3 covers 15 residues. V was clipped by 4 bases and J by 7 bases; unmatched bases: 4. Germline-derived CDR1 and CDR2 are SEHNR and FQNEAQ (reference sequence). CDR3 amino acids: CASSSVTSGRNEQFF. The CDR3 DNA follows: TGTGCCAGCAGCTCTGTGACTAGCGGGAGGAATGAGCAGTTCTTC.